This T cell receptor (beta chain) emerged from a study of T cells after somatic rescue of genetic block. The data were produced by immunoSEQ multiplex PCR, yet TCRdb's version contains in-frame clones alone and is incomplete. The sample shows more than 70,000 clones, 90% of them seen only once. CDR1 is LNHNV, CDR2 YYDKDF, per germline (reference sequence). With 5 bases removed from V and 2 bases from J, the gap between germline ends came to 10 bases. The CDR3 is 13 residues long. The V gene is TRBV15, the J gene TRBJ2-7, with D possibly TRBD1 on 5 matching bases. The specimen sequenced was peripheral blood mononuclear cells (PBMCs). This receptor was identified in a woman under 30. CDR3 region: CATSASRAYEQYF. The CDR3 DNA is TGTGCCACCAGCGCAAGCAGGGCCTACGAGCAGTACTTC.